This T cell receptor beta chain was identified during a study of blood T cell repertoires in COVID-19. Enrollees, about 18 to 90 years old, lived in about two dozen US areas. Each participant's cohort was designated according to participant-reported clinical history. Per the germline V gene, CDR1 is SGHDT and CDR2 is YYEEEE. Trimming pared 1 base from V and 3 bases from J, leaving 19 bases between. The length of the CDR3 is 17 residues. Authors' processing steps: Reference gene primer amplification yielded estimated nucleated cell counts. Generated by immunoSEQ multiplex PCR, the TCRdb table keeps only in-frame clones and is missing some. The V and J calls and clone size come from that table; D and trimming were worked out from the DNA. The table shows about 260,000 clones, with around 84% occurring only once.

The J gene is TRBJ1-2, the V gene TRBV5-6; tentatively, D is TRBD1 (6 bases). Sequencing used PBMCs or T cells enriched from blood (not recorded which). This receptor was obtained from a man younger than 45 with acute COVID-19. The CDR3 here is CASSLYLYRVLDYGYTF. The CDR3 DNA reads TGTGCCAGCAGCTTGTACCTTTACAGGGTTCTTGACTATGGCTACACCTTC. The full variable domain, its missing parts supplied by reference TRBV5-6 and TRBJ1-2, is DAGVTQSPTHLIKTRGQQVTLRCSPKSGHDTVSWYQQALGQGPQFIFQYYEEEERQRGNFPDRFSGHQFPNYSSELNVNALLLGDSALYLCASSLYLYRVLDYGYTFGSGTRLTVV.